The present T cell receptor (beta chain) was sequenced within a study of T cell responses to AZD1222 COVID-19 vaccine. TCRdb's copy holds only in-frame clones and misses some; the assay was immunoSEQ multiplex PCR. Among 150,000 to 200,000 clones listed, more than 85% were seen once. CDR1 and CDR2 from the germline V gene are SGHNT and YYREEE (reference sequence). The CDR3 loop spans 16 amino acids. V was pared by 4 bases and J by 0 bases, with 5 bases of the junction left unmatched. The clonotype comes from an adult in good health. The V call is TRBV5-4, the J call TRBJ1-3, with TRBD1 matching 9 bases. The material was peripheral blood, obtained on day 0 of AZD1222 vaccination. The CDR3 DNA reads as TGTGCCAGCAGCCGGACAGGGGCGATCTCTGGAAACACCATATATTTT. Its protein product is CASSRTGAISGNTIYF.